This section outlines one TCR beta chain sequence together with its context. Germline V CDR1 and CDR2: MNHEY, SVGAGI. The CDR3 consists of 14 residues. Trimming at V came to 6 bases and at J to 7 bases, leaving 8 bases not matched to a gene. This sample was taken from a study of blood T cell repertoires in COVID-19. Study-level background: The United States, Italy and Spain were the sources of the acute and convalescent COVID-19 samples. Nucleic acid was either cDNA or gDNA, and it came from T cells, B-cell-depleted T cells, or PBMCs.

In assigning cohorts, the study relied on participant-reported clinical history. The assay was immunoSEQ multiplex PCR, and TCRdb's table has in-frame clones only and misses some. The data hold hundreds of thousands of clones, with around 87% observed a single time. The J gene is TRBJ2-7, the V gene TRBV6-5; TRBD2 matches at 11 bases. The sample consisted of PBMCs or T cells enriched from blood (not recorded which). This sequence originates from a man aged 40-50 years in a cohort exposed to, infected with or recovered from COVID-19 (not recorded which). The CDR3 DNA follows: TGTGCCAGCAGCCCCCTTAGCGGGAGGGGAGAGCAGTACTTC. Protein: CASSPLSGRGEQYF.